This TCR beta chain appears in the sequencing data of a study of metastatic and nonmetastatic thyroid tumors. TCRdb ran MiXCR on the PCR reads. The data contain more than 20,000 clones, approximately 23% of them singletons. No treatment of any kind had been given to any patient before thyroid surgery. This clone was observed at least ten times. The same CDR3 can be traced to other DNA sequences in this sample. Germline V gene sequence: CDR1 SGHNT, CDR2 YENEEA. V lost 5 bases, J lost 0 bases, and 1 base lay in between. This CDR3 has 12 residues. This receptor was taken from a female donor with papillary thyroid cancer or a benign thyroid nodule (not recorded which). Some clones in this sample may be carry-over from other donors' samples. The J gene is TRBJ2-2, the V gene TRBV11-3; D not certain. The sequencing input was tumor tissue. The CDR3 DNA is TGTGCCAGCAGCCCGAACACCGGGGAGCTGTTTTTT. Encoded protein: CASSPNTGELFF.